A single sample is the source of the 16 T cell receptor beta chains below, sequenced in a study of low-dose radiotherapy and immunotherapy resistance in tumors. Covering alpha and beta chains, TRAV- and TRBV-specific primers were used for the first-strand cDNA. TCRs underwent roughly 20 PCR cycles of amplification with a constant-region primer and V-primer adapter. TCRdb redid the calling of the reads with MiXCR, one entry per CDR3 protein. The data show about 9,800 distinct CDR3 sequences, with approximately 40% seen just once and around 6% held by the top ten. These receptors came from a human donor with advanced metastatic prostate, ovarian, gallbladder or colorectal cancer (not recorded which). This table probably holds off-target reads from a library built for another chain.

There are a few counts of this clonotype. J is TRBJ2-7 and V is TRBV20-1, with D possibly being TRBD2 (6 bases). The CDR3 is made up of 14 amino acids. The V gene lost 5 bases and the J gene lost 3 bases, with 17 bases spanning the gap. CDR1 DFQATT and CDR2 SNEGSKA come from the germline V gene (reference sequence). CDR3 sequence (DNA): TGCAGTGCTGGCCGGGACTCCAAGATCTACGAGCAGTACTTC. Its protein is CSAGRDSKIYEQYF.

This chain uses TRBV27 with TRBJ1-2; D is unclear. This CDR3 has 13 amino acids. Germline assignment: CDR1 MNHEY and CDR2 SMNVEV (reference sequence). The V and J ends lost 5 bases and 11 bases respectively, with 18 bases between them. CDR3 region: CASSPLHGFSYTF. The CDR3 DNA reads TGTGCCAGCAGTCCCCTCCATGGGTTCTCGTACACCTTC.

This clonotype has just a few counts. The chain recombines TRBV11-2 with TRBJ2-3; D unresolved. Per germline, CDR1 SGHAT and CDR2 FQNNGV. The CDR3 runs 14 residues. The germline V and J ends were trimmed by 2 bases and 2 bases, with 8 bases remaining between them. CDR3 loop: CASSLSLNTDTQYF. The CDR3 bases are TGTGCCAGCAGCTTAAGTCTCAACACAGATACGCAGTATTTT.

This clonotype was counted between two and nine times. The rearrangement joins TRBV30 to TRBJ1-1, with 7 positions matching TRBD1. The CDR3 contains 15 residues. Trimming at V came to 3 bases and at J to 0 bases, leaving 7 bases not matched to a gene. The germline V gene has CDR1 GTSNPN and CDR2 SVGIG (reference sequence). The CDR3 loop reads CAWSKTGSLNTEAFF. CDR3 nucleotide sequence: TGTGCCTGGAGCAAGACAGGGAGCCTGAACACTGAAGCTTTCTTT.

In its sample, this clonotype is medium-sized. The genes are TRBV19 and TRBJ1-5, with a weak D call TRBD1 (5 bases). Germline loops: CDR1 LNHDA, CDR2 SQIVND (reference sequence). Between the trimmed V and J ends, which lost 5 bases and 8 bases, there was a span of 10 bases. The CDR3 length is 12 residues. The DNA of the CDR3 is TGTGCCAGTAGTTTCAGGGATGAGCCCCAGCATTTT. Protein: CASSFRDEPQHF. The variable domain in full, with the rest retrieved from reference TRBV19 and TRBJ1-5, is DGGITQSPKYLFRKEGQNVTLSCEQNLNHDAMYWYRQDPGQGLRLIYYSQIVNDFQKGDIAEGYSVSREKKESFPLTVTSAQKNPTAFYLCASSFRDEPQHFGDGTRLSIL.

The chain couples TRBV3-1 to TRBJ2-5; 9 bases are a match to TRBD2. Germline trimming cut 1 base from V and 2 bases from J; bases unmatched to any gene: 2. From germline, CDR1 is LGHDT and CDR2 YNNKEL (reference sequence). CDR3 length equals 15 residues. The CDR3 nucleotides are TGTGCCAGCAGCCAAGCTAGCGGGATTCAAGAGACCCAGTACTTC. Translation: CASSQASGIQETQYF.

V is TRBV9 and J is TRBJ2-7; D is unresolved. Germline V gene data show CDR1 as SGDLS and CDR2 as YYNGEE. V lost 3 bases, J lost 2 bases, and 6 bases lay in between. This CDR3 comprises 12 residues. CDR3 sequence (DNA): TGTGCCAGCAGCGGCAGCACCTACGAGCAGTACTTC. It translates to CASSGSTYEQYF.

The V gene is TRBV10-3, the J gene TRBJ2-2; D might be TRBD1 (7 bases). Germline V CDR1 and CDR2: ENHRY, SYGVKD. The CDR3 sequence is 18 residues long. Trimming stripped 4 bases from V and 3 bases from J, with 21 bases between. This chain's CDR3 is CAISVVVLEGAHTGELFF. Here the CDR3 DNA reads TGTGCCATCAGTGTCGTAGTCTTGGAGGGGGCGCACACCGGGGAGCTGTTTTTT.

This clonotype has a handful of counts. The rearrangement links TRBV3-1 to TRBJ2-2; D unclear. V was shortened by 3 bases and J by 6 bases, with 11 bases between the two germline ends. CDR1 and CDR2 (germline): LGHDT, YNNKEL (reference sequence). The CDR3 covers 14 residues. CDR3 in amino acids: CASSQAGRPGELFF. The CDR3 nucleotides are TGTGCCAGCAGCCAGGCAGGAAGGCCCGGGGAGCTGTTTTTT.

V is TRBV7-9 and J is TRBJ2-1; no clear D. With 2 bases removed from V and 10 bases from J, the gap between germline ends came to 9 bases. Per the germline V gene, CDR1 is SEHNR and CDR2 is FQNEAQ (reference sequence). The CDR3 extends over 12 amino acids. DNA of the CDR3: TGTGCCAGCAGCTTAACACTGGGGGAGCAGTTCTTC. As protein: CASSLTLGEQFF.

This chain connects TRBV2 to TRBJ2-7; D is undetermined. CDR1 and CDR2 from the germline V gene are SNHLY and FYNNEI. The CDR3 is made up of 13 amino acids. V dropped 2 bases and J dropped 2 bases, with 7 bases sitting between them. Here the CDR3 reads CASSERQPYEQYF. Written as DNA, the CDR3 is TGTGCCAGCAGTGAACGCCAGCCCTACGAGCAGTACTTC.

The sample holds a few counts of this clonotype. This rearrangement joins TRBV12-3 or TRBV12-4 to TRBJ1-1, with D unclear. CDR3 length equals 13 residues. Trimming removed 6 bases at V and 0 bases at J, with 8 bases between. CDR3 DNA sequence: TGTGCCAGCAGCCCGTCCCTGAACACTGAAGCTTTCTTT. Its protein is CASSPSLNTEAFF.

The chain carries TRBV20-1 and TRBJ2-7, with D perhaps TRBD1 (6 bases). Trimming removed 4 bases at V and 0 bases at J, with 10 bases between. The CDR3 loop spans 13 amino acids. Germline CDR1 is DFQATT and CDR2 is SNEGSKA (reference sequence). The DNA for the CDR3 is TGCAGTGCTAACAGGGAAAGCTCCTACGAGCAGTACTTC. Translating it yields CSANRESSYEQYF.

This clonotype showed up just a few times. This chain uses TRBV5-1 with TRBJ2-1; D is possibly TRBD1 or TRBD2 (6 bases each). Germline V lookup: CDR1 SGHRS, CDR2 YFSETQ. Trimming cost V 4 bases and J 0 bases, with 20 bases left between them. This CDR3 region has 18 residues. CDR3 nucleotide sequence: TGCGCCAGCAGCCCGGGGGCGTATGGGGAGAGCTCCTACAATGAGCAGTTCTTC. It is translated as CASSPGAYGESSYNEQFF.

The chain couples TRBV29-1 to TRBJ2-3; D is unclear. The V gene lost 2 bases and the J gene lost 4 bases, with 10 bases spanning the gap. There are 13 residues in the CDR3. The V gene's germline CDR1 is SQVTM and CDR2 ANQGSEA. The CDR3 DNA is TGCAGCGTTGAACCTGGGCTCGCAGATACGCAGTATTTT. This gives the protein CSVEPGLADTQYF.

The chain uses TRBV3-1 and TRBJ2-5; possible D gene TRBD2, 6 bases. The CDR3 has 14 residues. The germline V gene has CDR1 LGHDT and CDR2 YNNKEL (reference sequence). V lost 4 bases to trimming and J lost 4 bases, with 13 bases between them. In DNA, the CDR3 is TGTGCCAGCAGCCCGCACAGGAGGGGAGAGACCCAGTACTTC. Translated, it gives CASSPHRRGETQYF.